This T cell receptor (beta chain) derives from a study of CD8 T cells in ankylosing spondylitis. J lost 3 bases, V lost 4 bases, and 0 bases had no gene match. The CDR3 is 12 residues long. Germline V CDR1 and CDR2: SQVTM, ANQGSEA. This clonotype was seen only a few times. As yet, its antigen is unknown. Study-wide points: The study looked at matched synovial fluid samples from ankylosing spondylitis patients. Disease-linked clones were reported to be significantly enriched there. Reactive arthritis synovial fluid and blood previously showed some of these motif variants.

Quantitative molecular-barcoded 5'-RACE generated the TCR beta libraries. Using its own MiXCR run on the 5' RACE reads, TCRdb lists one record per CDR3 protein. Seen here are 220,000 or so distinct CDR3 sequences, roughly a tenth observed once, and the top ten hold about 19%. This TCR was recovered from a male donor with ankylosing spondylitis or in good health (not recorded which). The J gene is TRBJ2-5, the V gene TRBV29-1, with 9 positions matching TRBD2. The sequenced sample was blood, either unsorted or a sorted T cell fraction (not recorded which). In nucleotides, the CDR3 is TGCAGCGTTGGCGGGGGGGAAGAGACCCAGTACTTC. Translated: CSVGGGEETQYF.